One and the same sample provided the 3 T cell receptor beta chains below, sequenced in a study of OX40 agonist ivuxolimab in advanced cancers. Profiling relied on immunoSEQ multiplex PCR, and the TCRdb table lists in-frame clones only, not all of them. Counted here are over 55,000 clones, 75% to 90% occurring once; the ten biggest clones make up approximately 0.54%. The sequencing used CD4+ or CD8+ T cells sorted from blood, collected in a trial of the OX40 agonist ivuxolimab. The origin of the receptors is an adult with an advanced solid tumor such as melanoma, head and neck, liver or kidney cancer.

The chain carries TRBV4-3 and TRBJ1-5; D not certain. Germline V gene lookup returns CDR1 LGHNA and CDR2 YSLEER. Deletions cut 3 bases from V and 4 bases from J, with 13 bases between. The CDR3 totals 15 residues. CDR3 residues: CASSQTLLGNQPQHF. The CDR3 DNA reads TGCGCCAGCAGCCAGACGCTTTTAGGAAATCAGCCCCAGCATTTT.

The J gene is TRBJ2-7, the V gene TRBV10-3; D is possibly TRBD2 (7 bases). Per the germline V gene, CDR1 is ENHRY and CDR2 is SYGVKD. The CDR3 runs to 12 residues. V dropped 8 bases and J dropped 4 bases, with 12 bases sitting between them. The CDR3: CAIGRGGYEQYF. In DNA, the CDR3 is TGTGCCATCGGGAGGGGGGGATACGAGCAGTACTTC.

V and J are TRBV19 and TRBJ2-7, with a weak D call TRBD1 (6 bases). CDR1 and CDR2 from the germline V gene are LNHDA and SQIVND (reference sequence). The CDR3 contains 13 residues. The germline V and J ends were trimmed by 9 bases and 3 bases, with 15 bases remaining between them. The CDR3 loop is CARGRDTGYEQYF. The CDR3 DNA follows: TGTGCCAGGGGTCGGGACACCGGCTACGAGCAGTACTTC.